The TCR beta chain described here comes from a study of blood T cell repertoires in COVID-19. As processed by the authors: Amplifying reference gene primers gave estimates of nucleated cell counts. Sequencing used immunoSEQ multiplex PCR; TCRdb keeps in-frame clones, though not all of them. Clone size and the V and J calls come from that table; the DNA yielded D and trimming. Here the sample spans over 70,000 clones, less than 95% being singletons. CDR1 is LGHDT and CDR2 is YNNKEL in the germline V gene (reference sequence). CDR3 size: 12 residues. The V and J ends lost 11 bases and 5 bases, in that order; junction bases with no gene match: 7. A single count supports this clone.

The source is a man between 18 and 35 years old with COVID-19, enrolled during active disease. This sequence joins TRBV3-1 (or the pseudogene TRBV3-2) and TRBJ1-1; 8 positions match TRBD1. The sequencing sample was made of peripheral blood. CDR3 nucleotide sequence: TGTGCCTGGACAGGGAAGGGGACTGAAGCTTTCTTT. It yields the protein CAWTGKGTEAFF.